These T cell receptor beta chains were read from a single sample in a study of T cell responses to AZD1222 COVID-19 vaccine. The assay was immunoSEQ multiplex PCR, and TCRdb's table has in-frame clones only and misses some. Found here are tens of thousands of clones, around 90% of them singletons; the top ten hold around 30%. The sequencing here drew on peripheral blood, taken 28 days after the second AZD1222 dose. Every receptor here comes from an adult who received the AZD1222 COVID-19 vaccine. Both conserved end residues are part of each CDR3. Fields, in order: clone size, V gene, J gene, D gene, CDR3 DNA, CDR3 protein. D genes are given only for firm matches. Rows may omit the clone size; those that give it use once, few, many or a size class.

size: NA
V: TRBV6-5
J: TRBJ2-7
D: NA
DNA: TGTGCCAGCAGAACCGGGACCGCGAGCTCCTACGAGCAGTACTTC
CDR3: CASRTGTASSYEQYF

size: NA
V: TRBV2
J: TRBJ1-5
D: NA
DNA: TGTGCCAGCAGGGGAAGGGCTATTCAGCCCCAGCATTTT
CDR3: CASRGRAIQPQHF

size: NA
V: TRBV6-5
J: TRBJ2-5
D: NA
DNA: TGTGCCAGCAGCCCCCGGCCCAGTGGGTCCCAGTACTTC
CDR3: CASSPRPSGSQYF

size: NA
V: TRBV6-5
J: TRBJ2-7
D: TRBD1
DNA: TGTGCCAGCACACCGGGACAGGGTCCTTACGAGCAGTACTTC
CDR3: CASTPGQGPYEQYF

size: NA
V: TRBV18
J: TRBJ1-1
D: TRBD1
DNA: TGTGCCAGCTCACCGGACAGGGTGAAAGGAGAAGCTTTCTTT
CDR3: CASSPDRVKGEAFF

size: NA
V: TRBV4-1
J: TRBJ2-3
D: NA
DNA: TGCGCCAGCAGCCAAGTAGCGGAGTCTAGCACAGATACGCAGTATTTT
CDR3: CASSQVAESSTDTQYF

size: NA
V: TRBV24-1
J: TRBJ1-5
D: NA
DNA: TGTGCCACCAGTCGGCAGGGCAATCAGCCCCAGCATTTT
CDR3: CATSRQGNQPQHF

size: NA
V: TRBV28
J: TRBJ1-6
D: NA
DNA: TGTGCCAGCAGTTGGATAAGACATTCACCCCTCCACTTT
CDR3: CASSWIRHSPLHF

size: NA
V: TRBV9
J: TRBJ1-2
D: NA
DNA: TGTGCCAGCAGCGTAGCTGGAGGATCTAACTATGGCTACACCTTC
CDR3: CASSVAGGSNYGYTF

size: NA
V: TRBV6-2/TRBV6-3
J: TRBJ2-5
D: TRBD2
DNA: TGTGCCAGCAGTTACTGGCTAGCGGGAGTCCAAGAGACCCAGTACTTC
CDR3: CASSYWLAGVQETQYF

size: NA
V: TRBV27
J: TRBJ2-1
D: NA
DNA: TGTGCCAGCAGTTCGGGCGGGTTCTACAATGAGCAGTTCTTC
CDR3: CASSSGGFYNEQFF

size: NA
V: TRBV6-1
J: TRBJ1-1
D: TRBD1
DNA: TGTGCCAGCAGAGGACAGGGGGCGCACAACACTGAAGCTTTCTTT
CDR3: CASRGQGAHNTEAFF

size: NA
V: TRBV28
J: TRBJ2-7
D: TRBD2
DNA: TGTGCCAGCAAGAAGCGGGACCCCTACGAGCAGTACTTC
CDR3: CASKKRDPYEQYF

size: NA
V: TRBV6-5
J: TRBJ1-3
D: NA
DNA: TGTGCCAGCAAGGACGGCCCCTACTCTGGAAACACCATATATTTT
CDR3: CASKDGPYSGNTIYF

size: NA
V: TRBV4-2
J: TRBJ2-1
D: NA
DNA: TGTGCCAGCAGCCAAGAAGGTCGTATAGACGGTGAGCAGTTCTTC
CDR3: CASSQEGRIDGEQFF

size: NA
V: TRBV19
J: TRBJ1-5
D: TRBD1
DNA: TGTGCCAGTAGTATAACCACCGCGGAGGGGGCGCAAGGGGCCCAGCATTTT
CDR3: CASSITTAEGAQGAQHF

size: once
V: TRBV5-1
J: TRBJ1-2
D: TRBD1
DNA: TGCGCCAGCAGCTTGGAAGGACAGGGGGCCAGAAACTATGGCTACACCTTC
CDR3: CASSLEGQGARNYGYTF

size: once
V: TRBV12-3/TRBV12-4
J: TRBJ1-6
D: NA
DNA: TGTGCCAGCAGTTTACTGAGTGGTTCACCCCTCCACTTT
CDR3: CASSLLSGSPLHF

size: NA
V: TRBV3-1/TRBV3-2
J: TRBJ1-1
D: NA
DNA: TGTGCCAGCAGCCATAAAAGCGGGCGCACTGAAGCTTTCTTT
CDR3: CASSHKSGRTEAFF

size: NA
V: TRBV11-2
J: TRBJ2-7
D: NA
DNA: TGTGCCAGCAGCTTGGACCCACACCTTTCCTACGAGCAGTACTTC
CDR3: CASSLDPHLSYEQYF

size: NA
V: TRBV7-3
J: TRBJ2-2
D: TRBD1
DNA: TGTGCCAGCAGCTTAAGAGGGGGCTTCGGGGAGCTGTTTTTT
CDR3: CASSLRGGFGELFF

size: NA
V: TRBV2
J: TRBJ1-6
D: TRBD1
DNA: TGTGCCAGCAGTGAAAACAGGGGGCTTCTCAGGAGCTCCTATAATTCACCCCTCCACTTT
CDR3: CASSENRGLLRSSYNSPLHF

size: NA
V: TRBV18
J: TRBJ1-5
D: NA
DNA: TGTGCCAGCTCACCACCGATGACGGCAAGCAATCAGCCCCAGCATTTT
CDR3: CASSPPMTASNQPQHF

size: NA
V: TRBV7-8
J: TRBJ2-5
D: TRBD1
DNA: TGTGCCAGCAGCTTAGCCCCGGGACAGCCGGAGACCCAGTACTTC
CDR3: CASSLAPGQPETQYF

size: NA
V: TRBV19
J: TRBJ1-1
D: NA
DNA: TGTGCCAGTAGCTCCATCTGGGGGAACACTGAAGCTTTCTTT
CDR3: CASSSIWGNTEAFF

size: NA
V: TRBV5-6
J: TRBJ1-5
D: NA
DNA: TGTGCCAGCAGCTTAGGGTACAATCAGCCCCAGCATTTT
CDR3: CASSLGYNQPQHF

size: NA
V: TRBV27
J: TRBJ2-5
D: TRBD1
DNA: TGTGCCAGCACCGCGGGACAGGGGGTCCAAGAGACCCAGTACTTC
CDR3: CASTAGQGVQETQYF

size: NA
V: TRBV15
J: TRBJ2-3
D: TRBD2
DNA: TGTGCCACCAGCCCGGGAGGGCGGGACACAGATACGCAGTATTTT
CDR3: CATSPGGRDTDTQYF

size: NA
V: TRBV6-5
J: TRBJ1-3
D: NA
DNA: TGTGCCAGCAGACAACATTGGGGTTCTGGAAACACCATATATTTT
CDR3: CASRQHWGSGNTIYF

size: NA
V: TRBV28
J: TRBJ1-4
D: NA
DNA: TGTGCCAGCATTGGGACTTTTAGAGAAAAACTGTTTTTT
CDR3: CASIGTFREKLFF

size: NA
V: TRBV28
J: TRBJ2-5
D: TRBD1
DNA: TGTGCCAGCAGTTTATCTCCGGGACAGGGTACCCAAGAGACCCAGTACTTC
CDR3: CASSLSPGQGTQETQYF

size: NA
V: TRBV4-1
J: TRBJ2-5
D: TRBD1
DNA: TGCGCCAGCAGCCAAGAAGCCCAGGGGGCGAGGGAGACCCAGTACTTC
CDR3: CASSQEAQGARETQYF

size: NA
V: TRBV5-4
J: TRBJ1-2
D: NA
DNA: TGTGCCAGCAGCTCTGGTAGGGTCTATGGCTACACCTTC
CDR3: CASSSGRVYGYTF

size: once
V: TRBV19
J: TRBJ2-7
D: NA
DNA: TGTGCCAGTAGGTCCGGTTACCGAACAGGGAGGTCCGAGCAGTACTTC
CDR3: CASRSGYRTGRSEQYF

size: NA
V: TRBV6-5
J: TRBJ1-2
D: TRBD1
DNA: TGTGCCAGCAGACAGGGGAACTATGGCTACACCTTC
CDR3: CASRQGNYGYTF

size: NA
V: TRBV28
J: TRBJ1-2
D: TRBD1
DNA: TGTGCCAGCAGTTTAGGACAGGGTGCGGACTATGGCTACACCTTC
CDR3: CASSLGQGADYGYTF

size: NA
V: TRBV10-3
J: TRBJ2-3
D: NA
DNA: TGTGCCATCAGTGACGACTCGCGCCATACGCAGTATTTT
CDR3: CAISDDSRHTQYF

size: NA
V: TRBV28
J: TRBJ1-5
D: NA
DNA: TGTGCCAGCCAATTCCGGGCCACTAATCAGCCCCAGCATTTT
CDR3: CASQFRATNQPQHF

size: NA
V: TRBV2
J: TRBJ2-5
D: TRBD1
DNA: TGTGCCAGCAGGGGGACAGCCTCACAAGAGACCCAGTACTTC
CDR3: CASRGTASQETQYF

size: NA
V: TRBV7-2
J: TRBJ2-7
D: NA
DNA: TGTGCCAGCAGCTATCTGGGGTACGAGCAGTACTTC
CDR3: CASSYLGYEQYF

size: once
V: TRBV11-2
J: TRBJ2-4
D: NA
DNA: TGTGCCAGCAGAGCGGTAGCCAAAAACATTCAGTACTTC
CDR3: CASRAVAKNIQYF

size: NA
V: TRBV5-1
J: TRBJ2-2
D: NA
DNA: TGCGCCAGCAGCTTGTTGCTGACAGCGAACACCGGGGAGCTGTTTTTT
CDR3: CASSLLLTANTGELFF

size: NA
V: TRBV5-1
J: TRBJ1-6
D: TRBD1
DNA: TGCGCCAGCAGCTTGGGAAGAAGGACAGGGGGTAATAATTCACCCCTCCACTTT
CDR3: CASSLGRRTGGNNSPLHF

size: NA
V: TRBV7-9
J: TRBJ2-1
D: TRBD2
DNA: TGTGCCAGCAGCTTAGGACTAGCCCTTTACAATGAGCAGTTCTTC
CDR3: CASSLGLALYNEQFF

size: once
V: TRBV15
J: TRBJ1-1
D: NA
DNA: TGTGCCACCAGCTCGACAGTCCCGACTGAAGCTTTCTTT
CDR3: CATSSTVPTEAFF

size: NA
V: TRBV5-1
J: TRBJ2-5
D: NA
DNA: TGCGCCAGCAGCCCCTCACAGGGACCTCAAGAGACCCAGTACTTC
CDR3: CASSPSQGPQETQYF